A single T cell receptor beta chain is shown here with its context. Its cognate antigen is unknown. Germline V gives CDR1 MDHEN, CDR2 SYDVKM. There are 16 residues in the CDR3. Trimming cost V 5 bases and J 8 bases; bases outside gene matches: 14. These data belong to a study of T cell responses to AZD1222 COVID-19 vaccine. Study conclusions and caveats: Mostly white British, mostly female donors; authors suggested clonal diversity may be underestimated. Repertoire samples came only from after the peak T cell response.

Only in-frame clones appear in the TCRdb table, and some are missing; sequencing was by immunoSEQ multiplex PCR. This sample yields more than 150,000 clones, of which roughly 91% are seen a single time; roughly a quarter belongs to the top ten. The V and J genes are TRBV28 and TRBJ2-1; TRBD2 matches at 8 bases. The TCR sequence derives from an adult who received the AZD1222 COVID-19 vaccine. Sequenced here: peripheral blood, sampled 28 days after the second AZD1222 dose. The CDR3 loop reads CASSISGTSGGDEQFF. Written as DNA, the CDR3 is TGTGCCAGCAGTATCTCCGGGACTAGTGGGGGAGATGAGCAGTTCTTC.